What follows is one TCR beta chain and its context. The antigen is unknown. The CDR3 is 12 residues long. The germline gives CDR1 SNHLY, CDR2 FYNNEI. J lost 3 bases, V lost 7 bases, and 2 bases had no gene match. The data stem from a study of shared clonotypes between healthy human individuals. Sequencing was performed with immunoSEQ multiplex PCR; in TCRdb, only in-frame clones are kept and a portion is missing. Of 2 million to 2.5 million clones listed, approximately 95% are singletons. The study, taken as a whole, reports: Unshared clonotypes carried lower generation probabilities than those common to all four donors.

The V gene is TRBV2, the J gene TRBJ1-2; TRBD1 agrees at 7 bases. Sequencing used naive CD4+ T cells from PBMCs. Specified subset: CD45RA+ positively selected. This clonotype originated in a man aged 18 to 35 in good health. Some clones in this sample may be carry-over from other donors' samples. The CDR3 loop reads CASKGGDYGYTF. For the CDR3, the DNA is TGTGCCAGCAAAGGGGGCGACTATGGCTACACCTTC.